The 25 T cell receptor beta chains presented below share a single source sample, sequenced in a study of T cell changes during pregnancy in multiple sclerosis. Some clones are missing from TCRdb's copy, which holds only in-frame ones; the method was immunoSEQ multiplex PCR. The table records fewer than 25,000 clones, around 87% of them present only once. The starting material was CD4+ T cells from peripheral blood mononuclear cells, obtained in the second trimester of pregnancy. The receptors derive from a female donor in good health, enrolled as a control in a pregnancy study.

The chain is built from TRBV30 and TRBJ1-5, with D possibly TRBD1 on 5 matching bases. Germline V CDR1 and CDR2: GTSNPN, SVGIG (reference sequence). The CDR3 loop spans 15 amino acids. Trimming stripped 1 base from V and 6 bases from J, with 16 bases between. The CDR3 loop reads CAWSAGMGGGQPQHF. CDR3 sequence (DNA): TGTGCCTGGAGTGCTGGGATGGGGGGAGGTCAGCCCCAGCATTTT.

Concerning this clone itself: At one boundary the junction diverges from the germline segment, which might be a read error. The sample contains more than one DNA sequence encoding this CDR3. This CDR3 reads CASRAQAYYGYTF. The CDR3 nucleotides are TGTGCCAGCAGAGCACAGGCTTACTATGGCTACACCTTT. V usage is TRBV27 and J usage is TRBJ1-2; the D gene is possibly TRBD1 (5 bases). The CDR3 runs 13 residues. The V gene's germline CDR1 is MNHEY and CDR2 SMNVEV (reference sequence).

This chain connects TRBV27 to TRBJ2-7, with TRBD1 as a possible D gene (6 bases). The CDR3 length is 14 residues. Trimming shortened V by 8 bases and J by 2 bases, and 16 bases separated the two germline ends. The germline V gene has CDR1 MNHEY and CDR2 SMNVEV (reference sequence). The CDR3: CASGRRGPTYEQYF. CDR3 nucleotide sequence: TGTGCCAGCGGACGCAGGGGCCCAACCTACGAGCAGTACTTC.

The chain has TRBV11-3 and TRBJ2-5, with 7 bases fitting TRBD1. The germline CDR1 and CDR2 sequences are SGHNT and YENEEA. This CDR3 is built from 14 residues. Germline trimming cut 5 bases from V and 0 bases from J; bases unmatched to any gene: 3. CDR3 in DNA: TGTGCCAGCAGCGGAGACAGGGACCAAGAGACCCAGTACTTC. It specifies CASSGDRDQETQYF.

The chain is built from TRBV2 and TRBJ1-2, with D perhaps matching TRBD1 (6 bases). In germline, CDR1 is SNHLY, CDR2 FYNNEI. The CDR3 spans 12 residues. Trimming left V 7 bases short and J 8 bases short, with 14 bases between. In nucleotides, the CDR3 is TGTGCCAGCACCTCGACAGGTCCCGGCTACACCTTC. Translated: CASTSTGPGYTF.

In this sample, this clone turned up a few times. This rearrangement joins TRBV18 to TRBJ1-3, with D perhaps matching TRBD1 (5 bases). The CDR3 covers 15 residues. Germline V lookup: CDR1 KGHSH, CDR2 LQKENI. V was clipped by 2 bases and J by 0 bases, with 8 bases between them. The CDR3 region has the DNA TGTGCCAGCTCACCATCTCAGGGCTCTGGAAACACCATATATTTT. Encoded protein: CASSPSQGSGNTIYF.

The CDR3 here is CASSRAGGQETQYF. CDR3 DNA: TGCGCCAGCAGTCGAGCGGGGGGACAAGAGACCCAGTACTTC. V is TRBV5-1 and J is TRBJ2-5; 9 bases agree with TRBD2. This CDR3 is built from 14 residues. Trimming removed 5 bases from V and 2 bases from J; junction bases left unmatched: 4. Germline V gives CDR1 SGHRS, CDR2 YFSETQ.

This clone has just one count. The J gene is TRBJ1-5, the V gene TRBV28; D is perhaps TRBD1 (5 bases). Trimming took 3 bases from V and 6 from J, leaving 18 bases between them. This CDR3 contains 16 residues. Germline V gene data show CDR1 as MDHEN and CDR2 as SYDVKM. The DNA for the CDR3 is TGTGCCAGCAGTTTTTCCGGGACCTCCGGGAGTCAGCCCCAGCATTTT. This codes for CASSFSGTSGSQPQHF.

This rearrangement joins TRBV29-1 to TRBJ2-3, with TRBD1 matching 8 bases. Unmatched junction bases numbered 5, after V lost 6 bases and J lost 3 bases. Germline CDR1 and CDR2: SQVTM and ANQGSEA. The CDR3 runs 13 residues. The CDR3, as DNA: TGCAGCGTGGGGGACAGGTTGACAGATACGCAGTATTTT. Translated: CSVGDRLTDTQYF.

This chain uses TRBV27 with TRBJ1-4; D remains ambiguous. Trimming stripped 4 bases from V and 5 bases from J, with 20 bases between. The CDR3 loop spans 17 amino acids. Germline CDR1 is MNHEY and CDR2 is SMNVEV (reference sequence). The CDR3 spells CASSSLLKGAGNEKLFF. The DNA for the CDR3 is TGTGCCAGCAGTTCCCTCCTAAAGGGTGCGGGAAATGAAAAACTGTTTTTT.

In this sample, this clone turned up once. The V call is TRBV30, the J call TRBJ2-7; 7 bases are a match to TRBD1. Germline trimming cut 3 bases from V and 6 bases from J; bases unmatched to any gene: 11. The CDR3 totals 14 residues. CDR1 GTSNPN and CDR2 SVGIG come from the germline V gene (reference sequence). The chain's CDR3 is CAWRRTGTVSEQYF. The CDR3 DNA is TGTGCCTGGAGACGAACCGGGACAGTAAGCGAGCAGTACTTC.

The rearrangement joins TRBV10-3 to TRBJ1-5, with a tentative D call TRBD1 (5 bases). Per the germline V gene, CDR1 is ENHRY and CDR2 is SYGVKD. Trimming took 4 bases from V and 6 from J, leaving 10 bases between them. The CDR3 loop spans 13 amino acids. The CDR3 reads CAISVGGVQPQHF. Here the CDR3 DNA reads TGTGCCATCAGTGTTGGAGGGGTTCAGCCCCAGCATTTT.

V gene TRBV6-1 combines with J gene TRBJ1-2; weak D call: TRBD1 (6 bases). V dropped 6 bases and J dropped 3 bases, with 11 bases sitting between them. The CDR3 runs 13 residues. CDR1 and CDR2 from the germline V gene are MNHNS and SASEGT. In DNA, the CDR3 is TGTGCCAGCAGGCTACAGGGTTACTATGGCTACACCTTC. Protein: CASRLQGYYGYTF.

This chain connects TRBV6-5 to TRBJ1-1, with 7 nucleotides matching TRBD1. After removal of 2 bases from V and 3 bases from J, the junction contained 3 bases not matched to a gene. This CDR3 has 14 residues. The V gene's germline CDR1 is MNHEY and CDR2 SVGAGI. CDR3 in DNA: TGTGCCAGCAGTTACGACAGGGTTCACACTGAAGCTTTCTTT. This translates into CASSYDRVHTEAFF.

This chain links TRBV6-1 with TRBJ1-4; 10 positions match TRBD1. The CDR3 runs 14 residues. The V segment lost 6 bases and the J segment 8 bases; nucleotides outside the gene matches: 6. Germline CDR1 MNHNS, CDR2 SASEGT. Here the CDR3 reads CASSGQGVGEKLFF. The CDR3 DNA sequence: TGTGCCAGCAGCGGACAGGGGGTCGGGGAAAAACTGTTTTTT.

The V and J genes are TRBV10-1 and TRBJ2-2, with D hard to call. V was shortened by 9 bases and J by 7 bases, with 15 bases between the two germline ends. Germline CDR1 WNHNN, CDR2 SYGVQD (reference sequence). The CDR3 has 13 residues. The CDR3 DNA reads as TGCGCCAGTTCCCGAGCGTCTCTCGGGGAGCTGTTTTTT. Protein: CASSRASLGELFF.

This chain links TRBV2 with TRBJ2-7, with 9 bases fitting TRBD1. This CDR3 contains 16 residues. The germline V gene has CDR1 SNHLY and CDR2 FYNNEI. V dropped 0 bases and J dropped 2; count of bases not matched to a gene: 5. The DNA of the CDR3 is TGTGCCAGCAGTGAAGCGCTAGGGACAGGGCCCTACGAGCAGTACTTC. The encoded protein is CASSEALGTGPYEQYF.

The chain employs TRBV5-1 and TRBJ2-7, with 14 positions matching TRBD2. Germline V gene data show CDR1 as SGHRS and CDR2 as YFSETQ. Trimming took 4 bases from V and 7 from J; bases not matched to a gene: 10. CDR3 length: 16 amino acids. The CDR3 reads CASSPGTSGSSGEQYF. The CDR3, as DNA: TGCGCCAGCAGCCCCGGGACTAGCGGGAGCTCGGGTGAGCAGTACTTC.

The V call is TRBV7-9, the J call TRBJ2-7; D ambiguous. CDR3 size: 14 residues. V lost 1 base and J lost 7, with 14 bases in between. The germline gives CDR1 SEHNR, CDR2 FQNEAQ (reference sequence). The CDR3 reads CASSLVNGFREQYF. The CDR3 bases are TGTGCCAGCAGCTTAGTTAACGGGTTCCGGGAGCAGTACTTC.

CDR3 in DNA: TGTGCCAGCAGCGATGTGACAGGGTCTCGGGCAGATACGCAGTATTTT. Translated, it gives CASSDVTGSRADTQYF. This chain joins TRBV9 and TRBJ2-3, with TRBD1 matching 7 bases. CDR1 is SGDLS, CDR2 YYNGEE, per germline. CDR3 length equals 16 residues. The trim removed 3 bases at V and 4 bases at J, leaving 11 bases unmatched.

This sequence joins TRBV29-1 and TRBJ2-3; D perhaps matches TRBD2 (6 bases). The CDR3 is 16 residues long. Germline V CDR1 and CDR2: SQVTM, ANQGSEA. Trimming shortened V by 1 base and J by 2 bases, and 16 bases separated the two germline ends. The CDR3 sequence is CSVEGWSSGNTDTQYF. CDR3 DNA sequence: TGCAGCGTTGAAGGATGGAGTAGCGGTAACACAGATACGCAGTATTTT.

The CDR3 loop is CASSRDRGAGEQYF. In DNA form, the CDR3 reads TGTGCCAGCAGCCGGGACAGGGGTGCGGGGGAGCAGTACTTC. This rearrangement joins TRBV2 to TRBJ2-7; 10 bases fit TRBD1. V shed 6 bases and J 7 bases; nucleotides not matched to a gene: 9. CDR1 and CDR2 from the germline V gene are SNHLY and FYNNEI. The CDR3 is made up of 14 amino acids. The complete variable domain, with remaining parts taken from reference TRBV2 and TRBJ2-7, reads EPEVTQTPSHQVTQMGQEVILRCVPISNHLYFYWYRQILGQKVEFLVSFYNNEISEKSEIFDDQFSVERPDGSNFTLKIRSTKLEDSAMYFCASSRDRGAGEQYFGPGTRLTVT.

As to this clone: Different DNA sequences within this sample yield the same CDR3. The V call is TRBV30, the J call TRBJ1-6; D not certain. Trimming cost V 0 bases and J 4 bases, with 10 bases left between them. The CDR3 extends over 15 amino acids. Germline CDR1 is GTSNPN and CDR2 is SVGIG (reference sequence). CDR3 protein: CAWSVEEGYNSPLHF. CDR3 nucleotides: TGTGCCTGGAGTGTTGAGGAGGGTTATAATTCACCCCTCCACTTT.

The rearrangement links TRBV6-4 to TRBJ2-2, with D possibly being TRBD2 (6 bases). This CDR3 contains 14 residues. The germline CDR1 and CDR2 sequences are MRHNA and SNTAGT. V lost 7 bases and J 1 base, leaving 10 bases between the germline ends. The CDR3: CASTRDLNTGELFF. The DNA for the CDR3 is TGTGCCAGCACCCGGGACTTGAACACCGGGGAGCTGTTTTTT.

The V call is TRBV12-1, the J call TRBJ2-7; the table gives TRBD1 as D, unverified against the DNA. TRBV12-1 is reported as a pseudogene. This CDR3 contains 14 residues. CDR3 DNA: TGTGCCAGCAGCAAGAAGGACAGGGCCTGCGAGCAGTACTTC. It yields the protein CASSKKDRACEQYF.